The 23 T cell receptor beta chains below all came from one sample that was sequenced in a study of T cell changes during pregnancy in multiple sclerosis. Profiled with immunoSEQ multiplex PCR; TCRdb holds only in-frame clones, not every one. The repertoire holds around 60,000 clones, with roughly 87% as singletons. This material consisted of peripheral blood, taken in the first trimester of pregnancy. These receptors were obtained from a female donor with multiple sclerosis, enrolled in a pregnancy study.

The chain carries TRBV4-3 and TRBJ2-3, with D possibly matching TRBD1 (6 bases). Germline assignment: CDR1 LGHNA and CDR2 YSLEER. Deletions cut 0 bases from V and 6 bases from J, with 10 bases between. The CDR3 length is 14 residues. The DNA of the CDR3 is TGCGCCAGCAGCCAAGATACAGGGCGGGATACGCAGTATTTT. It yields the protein CASSQDTGRDTQYF.

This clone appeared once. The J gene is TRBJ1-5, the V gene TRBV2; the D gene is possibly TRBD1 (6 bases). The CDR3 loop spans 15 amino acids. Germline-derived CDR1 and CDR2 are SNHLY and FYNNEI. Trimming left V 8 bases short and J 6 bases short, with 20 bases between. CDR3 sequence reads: CASLLDSTYLQPQHF. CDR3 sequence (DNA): TGTGCCAGCCTTTTGGACAGCACTTATCTTCAGCCCCAGCATTTT.

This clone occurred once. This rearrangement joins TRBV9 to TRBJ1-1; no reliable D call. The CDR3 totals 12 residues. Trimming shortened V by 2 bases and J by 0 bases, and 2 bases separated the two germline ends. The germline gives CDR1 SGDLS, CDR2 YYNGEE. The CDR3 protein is CASSVMNTEAFF. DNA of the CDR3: TGTGCCAGCAGCGTCATGAACACTGAAGCTTTCTTT.

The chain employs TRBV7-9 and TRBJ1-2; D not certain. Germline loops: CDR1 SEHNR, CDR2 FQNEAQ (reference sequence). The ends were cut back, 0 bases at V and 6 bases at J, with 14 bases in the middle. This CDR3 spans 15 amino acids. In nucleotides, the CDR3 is TGTGCCAGCAGCTTAGCAGGAATTCAGGAAGATGGCTACACCTTC. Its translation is CASSLAGIQEDGYTF.

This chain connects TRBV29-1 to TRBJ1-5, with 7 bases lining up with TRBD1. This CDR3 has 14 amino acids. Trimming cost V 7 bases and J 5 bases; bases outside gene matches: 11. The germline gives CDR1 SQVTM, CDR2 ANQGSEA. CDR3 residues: CSAAGQSSDQPQHF. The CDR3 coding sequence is TGCAGCGCTGCGGGACAGTCTTCAGATCAGCCCCAGCATTTT.

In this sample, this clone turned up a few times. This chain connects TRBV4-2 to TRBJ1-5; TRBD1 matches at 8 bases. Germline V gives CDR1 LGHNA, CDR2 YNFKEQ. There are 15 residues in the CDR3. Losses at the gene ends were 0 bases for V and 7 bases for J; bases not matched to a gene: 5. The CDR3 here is CASSQDPRQGQPQHF. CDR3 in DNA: TGTGCCAGCAGCCAAGATCCGAGACAGGGGCAGCCCCAGCATTTT.

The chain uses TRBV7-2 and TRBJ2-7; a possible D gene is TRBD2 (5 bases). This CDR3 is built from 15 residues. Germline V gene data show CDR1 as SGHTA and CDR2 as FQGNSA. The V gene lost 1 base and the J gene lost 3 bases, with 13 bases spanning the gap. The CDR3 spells CASSLVMSGDYEQYF. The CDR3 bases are TGTGCCAGCAGCTTAGTGATGAGCGGCGACTACGAGCAGTACTTC.

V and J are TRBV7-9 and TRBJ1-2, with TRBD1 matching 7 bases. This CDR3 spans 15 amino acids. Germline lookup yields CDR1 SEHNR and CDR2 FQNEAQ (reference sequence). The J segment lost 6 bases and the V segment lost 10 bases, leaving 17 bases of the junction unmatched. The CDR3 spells CATLDRAGFKNGYTF. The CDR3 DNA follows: TGTGCCACCTTAGACAGGGCGGGTTTCAAAAATGGCTACACCTTC.

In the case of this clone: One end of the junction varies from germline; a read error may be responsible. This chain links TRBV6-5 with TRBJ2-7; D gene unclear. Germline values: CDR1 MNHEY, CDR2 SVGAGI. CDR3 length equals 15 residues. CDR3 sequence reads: CAGSYSRDSDYEQYF. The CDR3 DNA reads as TGTGCCGGCAGTTACTCCAGAGACTCCGACTACGAGCAGTACTTC.

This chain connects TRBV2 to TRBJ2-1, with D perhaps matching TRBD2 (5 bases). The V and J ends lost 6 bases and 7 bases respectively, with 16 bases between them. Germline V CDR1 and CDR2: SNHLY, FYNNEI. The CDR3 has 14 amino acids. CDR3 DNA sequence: TGTGCCAGCAGAATTCGGACTGGTCGGAATGAGCAGTTCTTC. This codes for CASRIRTGRNEQFF.

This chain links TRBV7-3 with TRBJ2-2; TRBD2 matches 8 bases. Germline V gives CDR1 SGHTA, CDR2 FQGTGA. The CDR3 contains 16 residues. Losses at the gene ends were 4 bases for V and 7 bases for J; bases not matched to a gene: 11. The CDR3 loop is CASSSPSGGKGGELFF. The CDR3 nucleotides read TGTGCCAGCAGCTCCCCCAGCGGGGGAAAGGGCGGGGAGCTGTTTTTT. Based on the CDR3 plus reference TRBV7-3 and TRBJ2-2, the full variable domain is GAGVSQTPSNKVTEKGKYVELRCDPISGHTALYWYRQSLGQGPEFLIYFQGTGAADDSGLPNDRFFAVRPEGSVSTLKIQRTERGDSAVYLCASSSPSGGKGGELFFGEGSRLTVL.

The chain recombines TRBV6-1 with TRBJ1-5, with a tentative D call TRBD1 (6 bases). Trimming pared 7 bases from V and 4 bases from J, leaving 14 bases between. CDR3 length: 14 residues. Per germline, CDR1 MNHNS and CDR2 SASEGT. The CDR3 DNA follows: TGTGCCAGCAATACAGGGAGCCGGAATCAGCCCCAGCATTTT. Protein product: CASNTGSRNQPQHF.

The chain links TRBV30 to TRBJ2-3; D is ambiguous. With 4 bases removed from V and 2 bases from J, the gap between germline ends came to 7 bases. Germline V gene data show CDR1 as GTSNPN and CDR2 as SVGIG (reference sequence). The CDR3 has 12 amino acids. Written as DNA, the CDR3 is TGTGCCTGGACCAGAAACACAGATACGCAGTATTTT. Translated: CAWTRNTDTQYF. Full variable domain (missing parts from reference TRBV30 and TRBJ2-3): SQTIHQWPATLVQPVGSPLSLECTVEGTSNPNLYWYRQAAGRGLQLLFYSVGIGQISSEVPQNLSASRPQDRQFILSSKKLLLSDSGFYLCAWTRNTDTQYFGPGTRLTVL.

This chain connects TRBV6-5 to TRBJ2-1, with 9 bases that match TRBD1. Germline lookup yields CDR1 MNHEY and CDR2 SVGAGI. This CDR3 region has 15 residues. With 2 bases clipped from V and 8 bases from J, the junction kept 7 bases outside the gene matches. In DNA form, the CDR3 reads TGTGCCAGCAGTTACATGGGACAGGGAGTTGATGAGCAGTTCTTC. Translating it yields CASSYMGQGVDEQFF.

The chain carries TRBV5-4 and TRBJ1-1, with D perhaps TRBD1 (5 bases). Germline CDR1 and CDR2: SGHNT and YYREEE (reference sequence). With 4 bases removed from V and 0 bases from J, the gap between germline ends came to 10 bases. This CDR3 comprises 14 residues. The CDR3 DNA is TGTGCCAGCAGCCCTCCAGGGTTGAACACTGAAGCTTTCTTT. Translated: CASSPPGLNTEAFF.

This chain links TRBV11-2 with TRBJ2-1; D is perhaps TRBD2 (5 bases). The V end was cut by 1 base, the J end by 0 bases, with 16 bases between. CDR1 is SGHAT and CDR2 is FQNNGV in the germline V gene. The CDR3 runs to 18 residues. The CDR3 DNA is TGTGCCAGCAGCTTAGCGGGGTTAGCGAGATACTCCTACAATGAGCAGTTCTTC. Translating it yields CASSLAGLARYSYNEQFF.

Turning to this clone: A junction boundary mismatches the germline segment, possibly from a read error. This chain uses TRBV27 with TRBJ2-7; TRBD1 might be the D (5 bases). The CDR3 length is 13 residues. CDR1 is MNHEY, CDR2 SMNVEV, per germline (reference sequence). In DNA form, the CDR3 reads TGTGCCAGCAGTTTAATGGGGTGGGGCAGTCAAAACTTC. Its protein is CASSLMGWGSQNF.

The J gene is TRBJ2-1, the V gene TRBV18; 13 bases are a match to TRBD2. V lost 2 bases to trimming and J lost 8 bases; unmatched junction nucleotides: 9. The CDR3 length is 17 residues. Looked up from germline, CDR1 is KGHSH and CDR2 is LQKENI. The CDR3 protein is CASSPTSGRAFIDEQFF. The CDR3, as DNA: TGTGCCAGCTCACCAACTAGCGGGAGGGCCTTTATAGATGAGCAGTTCTTC.

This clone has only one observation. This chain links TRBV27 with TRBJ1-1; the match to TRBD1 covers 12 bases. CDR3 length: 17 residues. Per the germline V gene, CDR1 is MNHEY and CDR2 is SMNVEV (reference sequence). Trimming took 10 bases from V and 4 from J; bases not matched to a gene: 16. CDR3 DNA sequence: TGTGCCACCACCAGCGGGACAGGGGGCGCTTTGGGCACTGAAGCTTTCTTT. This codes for CATTSGTGGALGTEAFF.

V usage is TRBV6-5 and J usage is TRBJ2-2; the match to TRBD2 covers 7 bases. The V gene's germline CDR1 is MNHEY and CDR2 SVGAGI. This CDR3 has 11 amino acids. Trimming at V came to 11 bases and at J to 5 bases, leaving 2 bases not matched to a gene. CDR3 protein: CAAGGTGELFF. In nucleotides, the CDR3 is TGTGCCGCCGGGGGGACCGGGGAGCTGTTTTTT.

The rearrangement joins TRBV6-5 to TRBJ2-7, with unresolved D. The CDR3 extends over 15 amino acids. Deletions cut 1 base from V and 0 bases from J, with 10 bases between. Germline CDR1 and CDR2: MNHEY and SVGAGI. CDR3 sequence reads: CASSYYLADSYEQYF. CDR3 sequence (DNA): TGTGCCAGCAGTTACTATCTCGCAGACTCCTACGAGCAGTACTTC.

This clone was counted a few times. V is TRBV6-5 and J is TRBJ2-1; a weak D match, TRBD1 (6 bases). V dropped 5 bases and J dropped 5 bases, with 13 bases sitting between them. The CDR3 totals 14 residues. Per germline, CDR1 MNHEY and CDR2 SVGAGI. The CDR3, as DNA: TGTGCCAGCAGTAGCGGACAGTTCGACAATGAGCAGTTCTTC. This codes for CASSSGQFDNEQFF.

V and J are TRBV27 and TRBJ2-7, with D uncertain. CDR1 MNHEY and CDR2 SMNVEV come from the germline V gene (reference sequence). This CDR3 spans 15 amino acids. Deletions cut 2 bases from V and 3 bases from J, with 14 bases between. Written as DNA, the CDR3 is TGTGCCAGCAGTTTAGACTTGTCCCCCTACTACGAGCAGTACTTC. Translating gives CASSLDLSPYYEQYF.